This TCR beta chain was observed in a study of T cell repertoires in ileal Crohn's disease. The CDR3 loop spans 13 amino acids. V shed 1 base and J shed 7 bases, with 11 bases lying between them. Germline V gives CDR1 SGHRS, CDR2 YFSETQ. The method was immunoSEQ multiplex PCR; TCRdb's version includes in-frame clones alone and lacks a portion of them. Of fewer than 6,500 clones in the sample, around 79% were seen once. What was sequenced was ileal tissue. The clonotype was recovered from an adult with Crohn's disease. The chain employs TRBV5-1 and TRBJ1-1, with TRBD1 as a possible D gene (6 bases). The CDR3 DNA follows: TGCGCCAGCAGCTTGTCAGGGGTGGGTGAAGCTTTCTTT. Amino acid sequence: CASSLSGVGEAFF.